This TCR beta chain was recovered during a study of identical twins. TCRdb called the 5' RACE reads again in MiXCR, with one record for every CDR3 protein. The table has about 470,000 distinct CDR3 sequences, 24% seen once. The CDR3 contains 16 residues. Trimming took 6 bases from V and 4 from J; bases not matched to a gene: 9. CDR1 and CDR2 (germline): DFQATT, SNEGSKA (reference sequence). This clonotype showed up just a few times. These records were also assigned to another study, of T cells expressing NK-cell markers.

This sequence was found in a woman aged 18 to 35 in good health. Sequenced: CD4+ T cells sorted from blood. The chain carries TRBV20-1 and TRBJ2-1; TRBD2 matches at 13 bases. CDR3 sequence (DNA): TGCAGTGCGGTGGGACTAGCGGGGAGTACTTACAATGAGCAGTTCTTC. It yields the protein CSAVGLAGSTYNEQFF.